Each of the 5 T cell receptor beta chains below was sequenced from the same sample in a study of T cell responses to AZD1222 COVID-19 vaccine (dated by TCRdb to the early 2020s). Library preparation used the immunoSEQ multiplex PCR assay. TCRdb took this table from immuneACCESS and kept in-frame rearrangements with V and J called. Such tables lack part of the clones; where checked against another copy, unresolved V genes explain under half of the gap, and the rest is unexplained. The sample table shows 57,000 or so clones, and over 60% are seen once. Roughly 13% of the sample goes to the ten largest clones. The time point label corresponds to: baseline before first vaccination. This material consisted of peripheral blood, taken on day 0 of AZD1222 vaccination. The receptors here all came from an adult in good health.

The chain is built from TRBV30 and TRBJ2-1; TRBD2 agrees at 10 bases. Looked up from germline, CDR1 is GTSNPN and CDR2 is SVGIG (reference sequence). There are 15 residues in the CDR3. V lost 2 bases, J lost 2 bases, and 3 bases stayed unmatched. CDR3 sequence reads: CAWSWGLAPYNEQFF. CDR3 coding DNA: TGTGCCTGGAGTTGGGGACTAGCGCCCTACAATGAGCAGTTCTTC.

This clone was recorded once. The chain is built from TRBV2 and TRBJ1-5; D is ambiguous. The CDR3 is made up of 13 amino acids. The ends were cut back, 6 bases at V and 5 bases at J, with 11 bases in the middle. CDR1 and CDR2 from the germline V gene are SNHLY and FYNNEI. CDR3 DNA: TGTGCCAGCAGAGTATCCGGGCATCAGCCCCAGCATTTT. Translated, it gives CASRVSGHQPQHF.

The chain links TRBV28 to TRBJ1-5; D gene ambiguous. This CDR3 spans 12 amino acids. The germline V gene encodes CDR1 MDHEN and CDR2 SYDVKM. V gave up 6 bases and J gave up 5 bases, with 8 bases separating them. DNA of the CDR3: TGTGCCAGCAGCTCCCAGGATCAGCCCCAGCATTTT. Translating gives CASSSQDQPQHF. The variable domain in full, with the rest retrieved from reference TRBV28 and TRBJ1-5, is DVKVTQSSRYLVKRTGEKVFLECVQDMDHENMFWYRQDPGLGLRLIYFSYDVKMKEKGDIPEGYSVSREKKERFSLILESASTNQTSMYLCASSSQDQPQHFGDGTRLSIL.

For this clone: At one of its ends the junction is not consistent with the germline gene, which may arise from a read error. The chain combines TRBV9 with TRBJ2-7; D perhaps matches TRBD2 (6 bases). Germline CDR1 and CDR2: SGDLS and YYNGEE. The CDR3 sequence is 13 residues long. CDR3 sequence reads: CASSSLAGAGINF. The CDR3 DNA sequence: TGTGCCAGCAGCTCCCTTGCCGGGGCGGGGATTAACTTC.

V usage is TRBV5-1 and J usage is TRBJ2-1; 8 nucleotides match TRBD1. Germline values: CDR1 SGHRS, CDR2 YFSETQ. CDR3 size: 15 residues. After removal of 0 bases from V and 5 bases from J, the junction contained 4 bases not matched to a gene. The CDR3 bases are TGCGCCAGCAGCTTGGCCAGGGGGCAGGACAATGAGCAGTTCTTC. Residues: CASSLARGQDNEQFF. The full variable domain, rest sourced from reference TRBV5-1 and TRBJ2-1, is KAGVTQTPRYLIKTRGQQVTLSCSPISGHRSVSWYQQTPGQGLQFLFEYFSETQRNKGNFPGRFSGRQFSNSRSEMNVSTLELGDSALYLCASSLARGQDNEQFFGPGTRLTVL.